This TCR beta chain was sequenced during a study of chemoradiotherapy in HPV16-positive cancers. Overall study: A couple of HPV16-positive patients' cells yielded candidate HPV-specific clones and common motifs. Regarding the study as a whole: During treatment, candidate HPV-specific clones and E7-related motifs expanded in tumor. Only a couple of HPV16-positive patients supplied the functional HPV-specificity definition.

CDR3 length equals 14 residues. CDR1 SEHNR and CDR2 FQNEAQ come from the germline V gene (reference sequence). Profiled with immunoSEQ multiplex PCR; TCRdb holds only in-frame clones, not every one. The data show approximately 23,000 clones, 73% seen once. This clone is a singleton in its sample. Antigen: not known. Over chemoradiotherapy, repertoires were sampled more than once. The TCR sequence derives from a human donor with HPV-associated anogenital cancer. Sample collection occurred from a patient who underwent chemoradiotherapy. The V gene is TRBV7-9, the J gene TRBJ2-5; D might be TRBD1 (6 bases). The J call is uncertain, as TRBJ2-7 better fits the DNA end. The CDR3 DNA sequence: TGTGCCAGCAGCATTACAGGGACCTCCTACGAGCAGTACTTC. This encodes CASSITGTSYEQYF.